One and the same sample provided the 15 T cell receptor beta chains below, sequenced in a study of breast tumors, draining lymph nodes, adjacent tissues. TCRdb re-analysed the multiplex PCR reads in MiXCR, keeping a single row per CDR3 protein. In the table there are about 80,000 distinct CDR3 sequences, approximately 19% of which are singletons. Samples came from axillary lymph nodes draining the breast cancer. Source material: axillary lymph node tissue. The receptors were sampled from a female donor with breast cancer. Some clones in this sample may be carry-over from other donors' samples.

The rearrangement uses TRBV27 and TRBJ2-1; D unresolved. CDR1 and CDR2 from the germline V gene are MNHEY and SMNVEV (reference sequence). This CDR3 has 17 residues. V gave up 7 bases and J gave up 0 bases, with 19 bases separating them. DNA of the CDR3: TGTGCCAGCAAGGGTCCTGAAACTTATAGCTCCTACAATGAGCAGTTCTTC. Translation gives CASKGPETYSSYNEQFF.

V is TRBV28 and J is TRBJ1-6; a weak D match, TRBD1 (6 bases). The CDR3 length is 16 residues. V was clipped by 1 base and J by 3 bases, with 10 bases between them. CDR1 is MDHEN, CDR2 SYDVKM, per germline. The CDR3 loop reads CASSLSGTNYNSPLHF. The CDR3 DNA is TGTGCCAGCAGTTTATCAGGGACAAACTATAATTCACCCCTCCACTTT.

This clonotype was seen many times. The genes are TRBV6-1 and TRBJ1-6, with D maybe TRBD1 (5 bases). This CDR3 contains 15 residues. CDR1 and CDR2 from the germline V gene are MNHNS and SASEGT. The V gene lost 1 base and the J gene lost 5 bases, with 9 bases spanning the gap. The CDR3 coding sequence is TGTGCCAGCAGTGAAGAGGCAGGGCATAATTCACCCCTCCACTTT. Its translation is CASSEEAGHNSPLHF.

This clonotype was seen a few times. The rearrangement links TRBV11-2 to TRBJ2-3; TRBD2 matches 8 bases. Germline CDR1 and CDR2: SGHAT and FQNNGV. V was pared by 2 bases and J by 3 bases, with 7 bases of the junction left unmatched. CDR3 length: 16 amino acids. The CDR3 region has the DNA TGTGCCAGCAGCTTATCGGCGGGAGGCACGACAGATACGCAGTATTTT. This sequence encodes CASSLSAGGTTDTQYF. Together with reference TRBV11-2 and TRBJ2-3, the CDR3 gives the full variable domain: EAGVAQSPRYKIIEKRQSVAFWCNPISGHATLYWYQQILGQGPKLLIQFQNNGVVDDSQLPKDRFSAERLKGVDSTLKIQPAKLEDSAVYLCASSLSAGGTTDTQYFGPGTRLTVL.

This clonotype occurred many times. This chain uses TRBV9 with TRBJ2-7, with TRBD2 identical over 7 bases. The CDR3 is 16 amino acids. Germline CDR1 is SGDLS and CDR2 is YYNGEE. J gave up 2 bases and V 0 bases, and 8 bases lay outside the gene matches. The CDR3 is CASSVGASGFTYEQYF. The CDR3 coding sequence is TGTGCCAGCAGCGTAGGGGCTAGCGGTTTCACCTACGAGCAGTACTTC.

In regard to this clonotype: This could be a read error, since a much larger clone is one nucleotide away. The chain recombines TRBV19 with TRBJ2-3, with a weak D call TRBD1 (6 bases). The CDR3 runs 15 residues. The germline CDR1 and CDR2 sequences are LNHDA and SQIVND (reference sequence). V was clipped by 10 bases and J by 1 base, with 18 bases between them. The CDR3 reads CATIASRGRTDTQYF. For the CDR3, the DNA is TGTGCCACCATAGCAAGCAGGGGCCGCACAGATACGCAGTATTTT.

This clonotype was detected many times. This chain uses TRBV5-1 with TRBJ2-5; 16 nucleotides agree with TRBD2. With V trimmed by 0 bases and J by 5 bases, 4 bases remained unmatched. Germline-derived CDR1 and CDR2 are SGHRS and YFSETQ. This CDR3 has 17 amino acids. The CDR3 reads CASSLEGLAGGLETQYF. The CDR3 DNA is TGCGCCAGCAGCTTGGAGGGACTAGCGGGAGGGTTGGAGACCCAGTACTTC.

For this clonotype: Being one base from a much bigger clone, this may be a read error. This chain connects TRBV6-6 to TRBJ1-5; the match to TRBD1 covers 8 bases. CDR3 length: 13 amino acids. The germline V gene encodes CDR1 MNHNY and CDR2 SVGAGI (reference sequence). This CDR3 reads CANSPTGDQPQHF. Here the CDR3 DNA reads TGTGCCAACAGTCCGACAGGGGATCAGCCCCAGCATTTT.

As for this clonotype: A much larger clone sits a single nucleotide away, making a read error possible. No DNA is shown, since the ends of the CDR3 on it are uncertain; the CDR3 is the one TCRdb lists. The genes are TRBV5-1 and TRBJ2-1; TRBD1 is the table's D call, not checked against the DNA. The CDR3 is 16 residues long, counting both termini. Germline V gene data show CDR1 as SGHRS and CDR2 as YFSETQ. The chain's CDR3 is CASSRWGGGSYNEQLF.

As to this clonotype: Because it lacks the conserved phenylalanine or tryptophan at the end, this CDR3 is likely a read error. The chain is built from TRBV3-1 and TRBJ2-7; 13 positions agree with TRBD2. Germline V lookup: CDR1 LGHDT, CDR2 YNNKEL (reference sequence). The trim removed 5 bases at V and 2 bases at J, leaving 0 bases unmatched. The CDR3 runs to 14 residues. CDR3 amino acids: CASSGLAGAYEQYL. The CDR3 region has the DNA TGTGCCAGCAGCGGACTAGCGGGAGCCTACGAGCAGTACCTC.

This clonotype appeared many times. The chain joins TRBV4-2 to TRBJ2-3; D possibly uses TRBD1 or TRBD2 (5 bases each). The CDR3 spans 17 residues. V was cut by 0 bases and J by 6 bases, with 19 bases left in between. In germline, CDR1 is LGHNA, CDR2 YNFKEQ. CDR3 protein: CASSQDGASSGSDTQYF. CDR3 nucleotides: TGTGCCAGCAGCCAAGATGGGGCTAGCTCAGGGTCGGATACGCAGTATTTT.

This clonotype has at least ten counts. V and J are TRBV20-1 and TRBJ2-3; D is possibly TRBD2 (5 bases). V lost 5 bases to trimming and J lost 5 bases, with 17 bases between them. The CDR3 sequence is 14 residues long. The germline V gene has CDR1 DFQATT and CDR2 SNEGSKA (reference sequence). DNA for the CDR3: TGCAGTGCTCCGGGATTGAGAGGACTAGATACGCAGTATTTT. It encodes CSAPGLRGLDTQYF.

This clonotype was detected many times. The chain employs TRBV20-1 and TRBJ1-3; maybe TRBD1 (6 bases). The CDR3 is 14 residues long. Trimming took off 5 bases at V and 3 bases at J, with 14 bases between the two ends. Looked up from germline, CDR1 is DFQATT and CDR2 is SNEGSKA (reference sequence). CDR3 loop: CSASSGQIGNTIYF. The CDR3 bases are TGCAGTGCTTCATCCGGACAGATTGGAAACACCATATATTTT.

This clonotype was detected only a few times. The chain couples TRBV7-2 to TRBJ2-4; 7 bases align to TRBD1. Germline CDR1 reads SGHTA; CDR2 reads FQGNSA. The trim removed 2 bases at V and 0 bases at J, leaving 7 bases unmatched. CDR3 length equals 17 residues. CDR3 amino acids: CASSLKTGMLAKNIQYF. In DNA form, the CDR3 reads TGTGCCAGCAGCTTAAAGACAGGGATGCTAGCCAAAAACATTCAGTACTTC. Complete variable domain (other parts from reference TRBV7-2 and TRBJ2-4): GAGVSQSPSNKVTEKGKDVELRCDPISGHTALYWYRQSLGQGLEFLIYFQGNSAPDKSGLPSDRFSAERTGGSVSTLTIQRTQQEDSAVYLCASSLKTGMLAKNIQYFGAGTRLSVL.

This clonotype was recorded a few times. This sequence may be a read error, since a much larger clone differs from it by one base. J is TRBJ1-2 and V is TRBV6-2 or TRBV6-3; D remains ambiguous. This CDR3 region has 13 residues. Germline V lookup: CDR1 MNHEY, CDR2 SVGEGT. In nucleotides, the CDR3 is TGTGCCGGCAGAATTACTAGAGGCTATGGCTACACCTTC. Its protein is CAGRITRGYGYTF.